Listed here is a single TCR beta chain. What antigen it recognizes has not been identified. There are no base qualities to consult, and no much larger clone falls within one base. TCRbeta CDR3 regions were amplified from genomic DNA using the immunoSEQ Assay, a bias-controlled multiplex PCR. On the study's bioinformatics: Nucleated cell counts per sample were estimated from amplification of reference gene primers within the assay. To quantify the absolute abundance of each unique TCRbeta CDR3 rearrangement, sequence reads were collapsed and filtered. For each sample, productive Simpson clonality was calculated by taking the square root of Simpson's diversity index across productive rearrangements. TCRdb took over this immuneACCESS table, retaining in-frame rearrangements with V and J assigned. Such tables are incomplete; in checked studies, under half of the missing clones stem from an unresolved V gene, and the remainder is unexplained. The V and J calls and the clone size are those of that table, but D and trimming were determined from the DNA. Counted in this sample were under 30,000 clones; roughly 94% of them appeared once. Of the sample, more than 3.5% falls within the top ten clones.

Collaborating institutions collected whole blood in K2EDTA tubes following their own protocols. For TCRbeta analysis, collaborators shipped samples in one of three forms: frozen whole blood, isolated PBMCs, or DNA extracted from either of those sample types. V gives up 2 bases and J gives up 0 bases, and the segment between their germline ends measures 11 bases. The germline V gene encodes CDR1 MNHEY and CDR2 SVGAGI. Inclusive of the bounding cysteine and phenylalanine, the CDR3 is 16 residues long. The retained sequence is limited to the CDR3, 48 bases, with the frame set at the first base. The data stem from a study of blood T cell repertoires in COVID-19 (dated by TCRdb to about 2020). Broadly, across the study: Samples covering the acute and convalescent phases of COVID-19 were provided by collaborators in the United States, Italy and Spain. The material from the prospective study consisted of cDNA or gDNA derived from T cells, B-cell-depleted T cells, or PBMCs. Subjects who had been exposed to COVID-19, were actively infected with it, or had recovered from it provided the deeply sampled blood TCRbeta repertoires that made up the dataset. The repertoires were released in a freely available public database meant as a resource for research on the immune response to SARS-CoV-2. The samples were drawn from two sources: the first 160 participants of the ongoing ImmuneRACE study, and 1,000 to 1,500 subjects contributed by 6 global collaborators. Nearly every sample came with metadata listing a de-identified subject ID, COVID-19 status, age in years and sex. HLA class I and class II types, where available, came from metadata supplied by the sample provider rather than from assay-based typing. Beyond this particular receptor, the publication reports: The amount of clinical and demographic metadata varied by source and participant and was provided uncurated.

This sequence originates from a human donor with active COVID-19. The donor label of this sample is uncertain. The sequence links TRBV6-5 to TRBJ1-3; D gene: possibly TRBD1, on 6 matching bases. Sequencing was carried out using peripheral blood. The CDR3 protein: CASSYRDIISGNTIYF. The DNA is as follows: TGTGCCAGCAGTTACCGGGACATCATCTCTGGAAACACCATATATTTT.